The TCR beta chain described here comes from a study of T-cell memory formation after mild COVID-19. Study outcomes and limitations: The appearance of some responding clones in pre-infection memory suggested that cross-reactive memory joined.

Note on this clonotype: Its antigen remains unidentified.

V trimming: 5 bases; J trimming: 2 bases; junction bases outside the gene matches: 4. This CDR3 comprises 13 residues. Germline V gene data show CDR1 as DFQATT and CDR2 as SNEGSKA (reference sequence). Via MiXCR, TCRdb re-called the 5' RACE reads, giving one row per CDR3 protein. The sample lists fewer than 300,000 distinct CDR3 sequences; roughly 18% were seen once. V and J are TRBV20-1 and TRBJ2-3, with 7 nucleotides matching TRBD2. The material sequenced was PBMCs or a T cell subset sorted from them (not recorded which). The source of this sequence is a man younger than 35 who had mild COVID-19 (a few samples of this study predate the infection). Cell type and time point are not known. CDR3 sequence reads: CSALSGVTDTQYF. The DNA of the CDR3 is TGCAGTGCTCTCAGCGGGGTCACAGATACGCAGTATTTT.